Below, 13 T cell receptor beta chains from the same sample are listed, as sequenced in a study of cytomegalovirus exposure and HLA in healthy donors. PCR primers comprised 60 Vbeta and 13 Jbeta primers. Only in-frame clones appear in the TCRdb table, and some are missing; sequencing was by immunoSEQ multiplex PCR. Of just over 65,000 clones in the sample, roughly 77% were seen once. The sample comprised PBMCs. The receptors originated from a human donor in good health.

The chain recombines TRBV7-9 with TRBJ2-5; a possible D gene is TRBD2 (6 bases). From germline, CDR1 is SEHNR and CDR2 FQNEAQ (reference sequence). Trimming took off 6 bases at V and 2 bases at J, with 16 bases between the two ends. The CDR3 loop spans 15 amino acids. CDR3 sequence (DNA): TGTGCCAGCAGTCAGAGATTTGGGACTCAAGAGACCCAGTACTTC. This gives the protein CASSQRFGTQETQYF.

Worth noting for this clone: This sample includes further DNA sequences coding for the same CDR3. This rearrangement joins TRBV5-1 to TRBJ2-5, with D perhaps TRBD2 (7 bases). V lost 0 bases and J lost 7, with 22 bases in between. The CDR3 sequence is 17 residues long. The germline V gene encodes CDR1 SGHRS and CDR2 YFSETQ. The CDR3 DNA reads TGCGCCAGCAGCTTGGCCTTAGGGGGGGCAAGTGACGGGACCCAGTACTTC. Its protein is CASSLALGGASDGTQYF.

This chain uses TRBV15 with TRBJ1-2; a possible D gene is TRBD1 (5 bases). V was cut by 3 bases and J by 4 bases, with 9 bases left in between. The germline CDR1 and CDR2 sequences are LNHNV and YYDKDF (reference sequence). The CDR3 has 13 residues. DNA of the CDR3: TGTGCCACCAGCAGCAACAGGATCTATGGCTACACCTTC. Its protein product is CATSSNRIYGYTF.

V is TRBV29-1 and J is TRBJ2-3, with 15 bases aligning to TRBD2. The CDR3 totals 13 residues. With V trimmed by 6 bases and J by 6 bases, 1 base remained unmatched. CDR1 is SQVTM and CDR2 is ANQGSEA in the germline V gene. In DNA form, the CDR3 reads TGCAGCGTGGGACTAGCGGGGGGTGATACGCAGTATTTT. Translated: CSVGLAGGDTQYF.

The V gene is TRBV29-1, the J gene TRBJ2-3, with a possible D match to TRBD2 (6 bases). V shed 1 base and J shed 5 bases, with 16 bases lying between them. CDR3 length equals 15 residues. Germline V gene lookup returns CDR1 SQVTM and CDR2 ANQGSEA. In nucleotides, the CDR3 is TGCAGCGTTGAAGTAGTAGGGGTGGGGGGAGATACGCAGTATTTT. Translating it yields CSVEVVGVGGDTQYF.

The rearrangement joins TRBV19 to TRBJ1-4, with 9 bases that match TRBD1. V trimming: 4 bases; J trimming: 8 bases; junction bases outside the gene matches: 11. There are 16 residues in the CDR3. In germline, CDR1 is LNHDA, CDR2 SQIVND (reference sequence). CDR3 region: CASSTLPGQGEEKLFF. In nucleotides, the CDR3 is TGTGCCAGTAGTACACTTCCGGGACAGGGTGAAGAAAAACTGTTTTTT.

V is TRBV9 and J is TRBJ2-3; 13 nucleotides match TRBD2. The CDR3 sequence is 16 residues long. Per the germline V gene, CDR1 is SGDLS and CDR2 is YYNGEE. Trimming took 4 bases from V and 3 from J; bases not matched to a gene: 5. Here the CDR3 DNA reads TGTGCCAGCAGCCCCAGGACTAGCGGGGGAACAGATACGCAGTATTTT. This gives the protein CASSPRTSGGTDTQYF.

The chain joins TRBV14 to TRBJ2-2; 9 nucleotides line up with TRBD1. Germline V lookup: CDR1 SGHDN, CDR2 FVKESK. This CDR3 is 17 amino acids long. The V and J ends lost 0 bases and 6 bases, in that order; junction bases with no gene match: 8. The CDR3 loop is CASSQDPNRGRSGELFF. Here the CDR3 DNA reads TGTGCCAGCAGCCAAGATCCTAACAGGGGGCGCTCCGGGGAGCTGTTTTTT.

This chain connects TRBV4-2 to TRBJ2-3, with TRBD2 matching 9 bases. CDR3 length equals 17 residues. The J segment lost 4 bases and the V segment lost 3 bases, leaving 11 bases of the junction unmatched. CDR1 LGHNA and CDR2 YNFKEQ come from the germline V gene. Written as DNA, the CDR3 is TGTGCCAGCAGCCAGGACTTAGCGGGGGAGGAGGCAGATACGCAGTATTTT. It translates to CASSQDLAGEEADTQYF.

This chain joins TRBV5-6 and TRBJ2-7, with a possible D match to TRBD1 (5 bases). The CDR3 runs 15 residues. Germline CDR1 reads SGHDT; CDR2 reads YYEEEE. V lost 4 bases and J lost 2, with 16 bases in between. The CDR3 spells CASSPGTGLTYEQYF. As DNA, the CDR3 is TGTGCCAGCAGCCCAGGTACAGGCCTAACCTACGAGCAGTACTTC.

This sequence joins TRBV29-1 and TRBJ1-5; D is unresolved. V lost 4 bases and J 0 bases, leaving 13 bases between the germline ends. The CDR3 has 15 residues. CDR1 is SQVTM and CDR2 is ANQGSEA in the germline V gene. CDR3 DNA: TGCAGCGTTGTTCTAAGCGGTCGTAGCAATCAGCCCCAGCATTTT. Its translation is CSVVLSGRSNQPQHF.

The chain carries TRBV2 and TRBJ1-3; 7 nucleotides agree with TRBD1. The germline gives CDR1 SNHLY, CDR2 FYNNEI. This CDR3 spans 16 amino acids. V lost 4 bases, J lost 1 base, and 7 bases stayed unmatched. The chain's CDR3 is CASSAGQRLSGNTIYF. DNA of the CDR3: TGTGCCAGCAGTGCGGGACAGCGATTATCTGGAAACACCATATATTTT.

V and J are TRBV19 and TRBJ2-3, with 9 bases aligning to TRBD1. The CDR3 totals 16 residues. Trimming cost V 2 bases and J 4 bases; bases outside gene matches: 7. The V gene's germline CDR1 is LNHDA and CDR2 SQIVND (reference sequence). The CDR3 loop is CASSISQGALPDTQYF. CDR3 coding DNA: TGTGCCAGTAGTATATCACAGGGGGCGCTTCCAGATACGCAGTATTTT.